The source of this T cell receptor beta chain is a study of control samples from healthy donors and cancer patients. Here immunoSEQ multiplex PCR was the method, and the copy in TCRdb shows in-frame clones only, minus some. The sample includes about 190,000 clones, roughly 91% seen only once; the top ten take about 1.6%. Germline V gene data show CDR1 as MNHNY and CDR2 as SVGAGI (reference sequence). This CDR3 has 14 amino acids. Trimming shortened V by 0 bases and J by 4 bases, and 9 bases separated the two germline ends. Sequencing used blood. The chain recombines TRBV6-6 with TRBJ1-1, with a tentative D call TRBD1 (5 bases). The receptor's source is a young man in good health. The CDR3 DNA reads TGTGCCAGCAGTTACTCCAGGGATGGCACTGAAGCTTTCTTT. It is translated as CASSYSRDGTEAFF.